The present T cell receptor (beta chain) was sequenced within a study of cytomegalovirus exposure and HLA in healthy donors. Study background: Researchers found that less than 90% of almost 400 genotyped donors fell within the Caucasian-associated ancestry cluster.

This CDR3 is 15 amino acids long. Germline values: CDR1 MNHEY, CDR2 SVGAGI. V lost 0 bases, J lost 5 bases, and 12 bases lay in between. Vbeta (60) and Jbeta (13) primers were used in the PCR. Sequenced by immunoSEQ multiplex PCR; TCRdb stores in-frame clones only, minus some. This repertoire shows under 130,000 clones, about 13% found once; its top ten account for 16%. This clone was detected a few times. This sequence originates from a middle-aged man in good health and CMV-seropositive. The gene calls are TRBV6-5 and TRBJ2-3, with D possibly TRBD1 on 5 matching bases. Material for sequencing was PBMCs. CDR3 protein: CASSYSGSQGDTQYF. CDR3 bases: TGTGCCAGCAGTTACTCGGGGTCCCAGGGAGATACGCAGTATTTT.